Each of the 10 T cell receptor beta chains below was sequenced from the same sample in a study of early T cells in non-severe SARS-CoV-2 infection. TCRdb redid the calling of the 5' RACE reads with MiXCR, one entry per CDR3 protein. This sample yields tens of thousands of distinct CDR3 sequences, of which 10% to 15% are seen a single time; 4% to 5.5% belongs to the top ten. The material sequenced was whole blood. These receptors came from an adult who was a healthcare worker with PCR-confirmed SARS-CoV-2 infection or an uninfected control (not recorded which).

This clonotype was observed at least ten times. Germline and junction disagree at one end, which may indicate a read error. CDR3 sequence reads: CAWSFHPGPHHF. The CDR3 DNA reads TGTGCCTGGAGCTTCCATCCAGGTCCCCACCACTTC. J is TRBJ2-4 and V is TRBV30; D is unclear. The CDR3 extends over 12 amino acids. The germline V gene has CDR1 GTSNPN and CDR2 SVGIG (reference sequence). Full variable domain (missing parts from reference TRBV30 and TRBJ2-4): SQTIHQWPATLVQPVGSPLSLECTVEGTSNPNLYWYRQAAGRGLQLLFYSVGIGQISSEVPQNLSASRPQDRQFILSSKKLLLSDSGFYLCAWSFHPGPHHFGAGTRLSVL.

Many counts were recorded for this clonotype. V is TRBV3-1 and J is TRBJ2-3; no reliable D call. V was shortened by 1 base and J by 2 bases, with 7 bases between the two germline ends. The CDR3 extends over 14 amino acids. Germline lookup yields CDR1 LGHDT and CDR2 YNNKEL (reference sequence). The CDR3 spells CASSQGTSTDTQYF. The CDR3 DNA reads as TGTGCCAGCAGCCAAGGGACCTCCACAGATACGCAGTATTTT.

This clonotype was observed a handful of times. The chain joins TRBV30 to TRBJ1-6; 9 bases map to TRBD1. CDR3 length equals 15 residues. The V segment lost 2 bases and the J segment 4 bases; nucleotides outside the gene matches: 3. CDR1 GTSNPN and CDR2 SVGIG come from the germline V gene (reference sequence). This chain's CDR3 is CAWSYRGRYNSPLHF. The CDR3 DNA reads TGTGCCTGGAGTTACAGGGGGCGTTATAATTCACCCCTCCACTTT. Full variable domain (rest looked up from reference TRBV30 and TRBJ1-6): SQTIHQWPATLVQPVGSPLSLECTVEGTSNPNLYWYRQAAGRGLQLLFYSVGIGQISSEVPQNLSASRPQDRQFILSSKKLLLSDSGFYLCAWSYRGRYNSPLHFGNGTRLTVT.

This clonotype was picked up many times. The V gene is TRBV6-1, the J gene TRBJ1-1, with a possible D match to TRBD1 (5 bases). V gave up 10 bases and J gave up 1 base, with 16 bases separating them. The CDR3 contains 14 residues. Germline CDR1 is MNHNS and CDR2 is SASEGT. CDR3 bases: TGTGCCACCGACAATCGGCAGGGGAACACTGAAGCTTTCTTT. This translates into CATDNRQGNTEAFF.

This clonotype appeared many times. V and J are TRBV7-8 and TRBJ1-2; 12 nucleotides line up with TRBD1. V was clipped by 4 bases and J by 0 bases; unmatched bases: 3. CDR1 SGHVS and CDR2 FQNEAQ come from the germline V gene. The CDR3 extends over 16 amino acids. CDR3 bases: TGTGCCAGCAGCTGGGACAGGGGGCGAGCTAACTATGGCTACACCTTC. Amino acid sequence: CASSWDRGRANYGYTF.

This clonotype was found a few times. V gene TRBV9 combines with J gene TRBJ2-5; no clear D gene. The CDR3 contains 17 residues. Looked up from germline, CDR1 is SGDLS and CDR2 is YYNGEE. V lost 0 bases, J lost 1 base, and 16 bases lay in between. CDR3 region: CASSVGIKQSGQETQYF. CDR3 nucleotides: TGTGCCAGCAGCGTAGGAATTAAACAGAGTGGCCAAGAGACCCAGTACTTC.

In its sample, this clonotype was seen a few times. The V and J genes are TRBV6-5 and TRBJ1-2; 7 bases are shared with TRBD1. Per germline, CDR1 MNHEY and CDR2 SVGAGI. V lost 8 bases, J lost 5 bases, and 8 bases stayed unmatched. The CDR3 runs to 13 residues. CDR3 coding DNA: TGTGCCAGCGGACCGACAGGGAGATATGGCTACACCTTC. Its protein product is CASGPTGRYGYTF.

This clonotype has a handful of counts. This chain uses TRBV20-1 with TRBJ1-2; no firm D call. The CDR3 sequence is 14 residues long. Germline V CDR1 and CDR2: DFQATT, SNEGSKA (reference sequence). Trimming cost V 3 bases and J 3 bases, with 14 bases left between them. CDR3 residues: CSASSAGTYYGYTF. The CDR3, as DNA: TGCAGTGCTAGCTCCGCAGGCACATACTATGGCTACACCTTC.

This sequence joins TRBV5-1 and TRBJ2-7; 9 nucleotides agree with TRBD1. In germline, CDR1 is SGHRS, CDR2 YFSETQ. The CDR3 extends over 14 amino acids. Trimming removed 3 bases from V and 6 bases from J; junction bases left unmatched: 7. The DNA of the CDR3 is TGCGCCAGCAGCTGGACGGGACAGGGCGCCGAGCAGTACTTC. It encodes CASSWTGQGAEQYF. The variable domain in full, with the rest retrieved from reference TRBV5-1 and TRBJ2-7, is KAGVTQTPRYLIKTRGQQVTLSCSPISGHRSVSWYQQTPGQGLQFLFEYFSETQRNKGNFPGRFSGRQFSNSRSEMNVSTLELGDSALYLCASSWTGQGAEQYFGPGTRLTVT.

The chain is built from TRBV6-2 or TRBV6-3 and TRBJ2-1; D is possibly TRBD1 (5 bases). Germline V CDR1 and CDR2: MNHEY, SVGEGT. The V and J ends lost 6 bases and 6 bases respectively, with 21 bases between them. CDR3 length equals 16 residues. CDR3 residues: CASRPPSGFEINEQFF. CDR3 coding DNA: TGTGCCAGCAGACCGCCATCAGGGTTTGAGATCAATGAGCAGTTCTTC.